A selection of T cell receptor beta chains follows, all from one sample in a study of shared clonotypes between healthy human individuals. Some clones are missing from TCRdb's copy, which holds only in-frame ones; the method was immunoSEQ multiplex PCR. The sample carries about 1.5 million clones, around 97% recorded once. The sample comprised naive CD4+ T cells sorted from blood. These receptor sequences come from a man aged 25 to 40 in good health. Each CDR3 is given with its conserved first and last residue. The D gene is left open where the match is weak. Only part of the rows carry a size: once, few, many, or a class if the clone is expanded.

>NA|TRBV5-4|NA|TRBJ1-1
CASSRTEQGSEAFF
TGTGCCAGCAGCCGGACCGAACAGGGATCTGAAGCTTTCTTT
>NA|TRBV10-3|NA|TRBJ2-2
CASGTFDTGELFF
TGTGCCAGTGGGACCTTCGACACCGGGGAGCTGTTTTTT
>NA|TRBV29-1|NA|TRBJ1-2
CSVGASPYGYTF
TGCAGCGTCGGGGCTTCACCCTATGGCTACACCTTC
>NA|TRBV28|NA|TRBJ1-1
CASSTQVLAEAFF
TGTGCCAGCAGCACACAGGTGTTGGCTGAAGCTTTCTTT
>NA|TRBV4-1|NA|TRBJ2-3
CASSQDRGGGTDTQYF
TGCGCCAGCAGCCAAGATAGAGGGGGAGGCACAGATACGCAGTATTTT
>NA|TRBV9|TRBD2|TRBJ2-1
CASSVATLTPSGPYNEQFF
TGTGCCAGCAGCGTAGCTACTCTAACACCTAGCGGACCTTACAATGAGCAGTTCTTC
>NA|TRBV30|TRBD1|TRBJ1-1
CAWTGQPWTEAFF
TGTGCCTGGACGGGACAGCCGTGGACTGAAGCTTTCTTT
>once|TRBV6-5|TRBD2|TRBJ2-7
CASRPLAGVAYEQYF
TGTGCCAGCAGACCACTAGCGGGAGTTGCCTACGAGCAGTACTTC
>NA|TRBV25-1|NA|TRBJ2-3
CASSVAGQVTDTQYF
TGTGCCAGCAGTGTCGCGGGACAAGTCACAGATACGCAGTATTTT
>NA|TRBV28|NA|TRBJ2-5
CASRPGGQGSKTQYF
TGTGCCAGCAGGCCCGGCGGTCAGGGATCGAAGACCCAGTACTTC
>NA|TRBV18|NA|TRBJ2-3
CASSPGPGDTQYF
TGTGCCAGCTCACCAGGCCCCGGAGATACGCAGTATTTT
>NA|TRBV7-9|NA|TRBJ2-7
CASSLQTPGFRYEQYF
TGTGCCAGCAGCTTACAAACGCCAGGATTCCGCTACGAGCAGTACTTC
>NA|TRBV4-2|NA|TRBJ1-3
CASSRGRDLTGNTIYF
TGTGCCAGCAGCCGGGGCAGGGATTTAACTGGAAACACCATATATTTT
>NA|TRBV19|NA|TRBJ1-5
CASAVLRQPQHF
TGTGCCAGTGCAGTACTGCGTCAGCCCCAGCATTTT
>NA|TRBV27|NA|TRBJ1-5
CASSLSGDQPQHF
TGTGCCAGCAGTTTATCGGGAGATCAGCCCCAGCATTTT
>once|TRBV5-4|NA|TRBJ2-7
CASSLGGPRDEQYF
TGTGCCAGCAGCCTCGGAGGGCCCAGGGACGAGCAGTACTTC